Reported below is one T cell receptor (beta chain). Its antigen remains unidentified. A second PCR, run for about 7 to 12 cycles, used a sample-barcoded 5' primer plus a J-beta primer mix. Each cDNA molecule carried a tag from a template-switch adaptor that contained 12 random nucleotides. TCRdb re-derived calls from the 5' RACE reads in MiXCR, one entry per CDR3 protein. In the table there are over 450,000 distinct CDR3 sequences, approximately 25% of which are singletons. The entry originates in a study of blood T cells in healthy people across ages. General study findings and limits: Across the age range, TCR beta diversity per million T cells fell in a roughly linear way.

The CDR3 length is 14 residues. Germline V gene sequence: CDR1 SGHTA, CDR2 FQGNSA. V lost 2 bases, J lost 7 bases, and 7 bases stayed unmatched. These data also formed part of another study, on T cells of mothers and their children. As that report states: Second-PCR amplification with M1S added sample barcodes and 2-4 random nucleotides.

This clonotype was obtained from a boy between 10 and 17 years old in good health. The chain uses TRBV7-2 and TRBJ1-2; 7 nucleotides agree with TRBD1. Input material: blood. The CDR3 DNA sequence: TGTGCCAGCAGCTTAATCCGGGACAGTATTGGCTACACCTTC. Translation: CASSLIRDSIGYTF.